This is a list of T cell receptor beta chains from one sample in a study of control samples from healthy donors and cancer patients. Using immunoSEQ multiplex PCR, the repertoire was profiled, and TCRdb retains in-frame clones only, with some absent. Counted here are some 100,000 clones, roughly 89% occurring once; the ten biggest clones make up roughly 15%. What was sequenced was blood. Source of these receptors: a woman between 45 and 65 years old in good health. The CDR3 runs from the conserved cysteine through the conserved F or W. Each record gives: D gene, V gene, J gene, clone size, CDR3 DNA, CDR3 protein. D genes are given only for firm matches. Size is stated for part of the rows, as once, few or many counts, or as a class when the clone is expanded.

NA	TRBV2	TRBJ1-4	NA	TGTGCCACCGAACAGGACTATAATGAAAAACTGTTTTTT	CATEQDYNEKLFF
NA	TRBV24-1	TRBJ2-1	NA	TGTGCCACCAGTGGTGGGGGCGCGGAGCAGTTCTTC	CATSGGGAEQFF
NA	TRBV19	TRBJ1-3	NA	TGTGCCAGTTCGGACGGAGGCTCTGGAAACACCATATATTTT	CASSDGGSGNTIYF
NA	TRBV7-2	TRBJ2-5	NA	TGTGCCAGCAGCTTTGGACCCAGAATTGGAGAGACCCAGTACTTC	CASSFGPRIGETQYF
NA	TRBV5-4	TRBJ2-7	once	TGTGCCAGCAGCTTGGCCTATAAGTACGAGCAGTACTTC	CASSLAYKYEQYF
NA	TRBV5-1	TRBJ2-3	NA	TGCGCCAGCAGCGCACACTCTAGCACAGATACGCAGTATTTT	CASSAHSSTDTQYF
NA	TRBV24-1	TRBJ2-5	NA	TGTGCCACCAGTGATTCCCCACCTATAAAGACCCAGTACTTC	CATSDSPPIKTQYF
TRBD2	TRBV19	TRBJ2-7	NA	TGTGCCAGTAGTACCCCGGGGGGTCCCACCTACGAGCAGTACTTC	CASSTPGGPTYEQYF
NA	TRBV3-1/TRBV3-2	TRBJ1-4	NA	TGTGCCAGCAGCCAATCGAGTGAAAAACTGTTTTTT	CASSQSSEKLFF
TRBD1	TRBV6-5	TRBJ2-5	NA	TGTGCCAGCAGTTCAAAGACAGGGGGGCAAGAGACCCAGTACTTC	CASSSKTGGQETQYF
NA	TRBV7-9	TRBJ2-1	once	TGTGCCAGCAGAGTGAATGGAGGGCCTTTAAATGAGCAGTTCTTC	CASRVNGGPLNEQFF
NA	TRBV12-5	TRBJ2-7	NA	TGTGCTAGTGGTTTGGAAGCCGGCCCCTACGAGCAGTACTTC	CASGLEAGPYEQYF
TRBD1	TRBV7-9	TRBJ2-5	NA	TGTGCCAGCAGACGGGACAGGGAAGAGACCCAGTACTTC	CASRRDREETQYF
NA	TRBV30	TRBJ1-3	NA	TGTGCCTGTACAAAGGACTCTGGAAACACCATATATTTT	CACTKDSGNTIYF
TRBD2	TRBV7-2	TRBJ2-3	once	TGTGCCAGCGGCGGGACTAGCGGGAGTGAAGATACGCAGTATTTT	CASGGTSGSEDTQYF
TRBD2	TRBV7-3	TRBJ2-2	NA	TGTGCCAGCAGCAAAAGCCCTAGCGGGAGGAGAAACCCCGGGGAGCTGTTTTTT	CASSKSPSGRRNPGELFF
TRBD2	TRBV29-1	TRBJ2-1	NA	TGCAGCGTTGAAGAGGGGGGACTAGCGGGATACAATGAGCAGTTCTTC	CSVEEGGLAGYNEQFF
TRBD2	TRBV11-2	TRBJ2-5	NA	TGTGCCAGCAGCTTGGCCCGGACTAGCGGGAGCGGGACCCAGTACTTC	CASSLARTSGSGTQYF
NA	TRBV7-8	TRBJ1-2	once	TGTGCCAGCAGCACGGGGGACGGGGTGGGCGGCTACACCTTC	CASSTGDGVGGYTF
NA	TRBV6-5	TRBJ1-1	NA	TGTGCCAGCAGGGCCGTCACTGAAGCTTTCTTT	CASRAVTEAFF
TRBD2	TRBV9	TRBJ2-3	NA	TGTGCCAGCAGCGTAGCGGCTAGCGGGGGCTCAGATACGCAGTATTTT	CASSVAASGGSDTQYF
TRBD2	TRBV13	TRBJ2-2	NA	TGTGCCAGCAGCGCCTCAGCGGGAGTGGGAACCGGGGAGCTGTTTTTT	CASSASAGVGTGELFF
TRBD2	TRBV7-8	TRBJ2-1	NA	TGTGCCAGCAGCCCACGGTGGCGGGAGAGGTCTGAGCAGTTCTTC	CASSPRWRERSEQFF
NA	TRBV7-8	TRBJ1-6	NA	TGTGCCAGCAGCTTAGCAAAGGACACAATCGGCAATTCACCCCTCCACTTT	CASSLAKDTIGNSPLHF
NA	TRBV27	TRBJ2-1	NA	TGTGCCAGCAGTTTATCTGGGACCACCCCGAACAATGAGCAGTTCTTC	CASSLSGTTPNNEQFF
TRBD1	TRBV6-4	TRBJ2-3	NA	TGTGCCAGCAGCGAGCAGGGGGCAAATACGCAGTATTTT	CASSEQGANTQYF
TRBD1	TRBV3-1/TRBV3-2	TRBJ2-7	NA	TGTGCCAGCAGCCCAGGTAACCGGGACAGCCTGACCTACGAGCAGTACTTC	CASSPGNRDSLTYEQYF
TRBD2	TRBV2	TRBJ2-1	NA	TGTGCCAGCAGGGGACTAGCGGGGGGTCGTTACAATGAGCAGTTCTTC	CASRGLAGGRYNEQFF
TRBD1	TRBV4-1	TRBJ1-1	once	TGCGCCAGCAGCCAAGGACAGGGGGGTGTCACTGAAGCTTTCTTT	CASSQGQGGVTEAFF
NA	TRBV19	TRBJ2-3	NA	TGTGCCAGTACAGATAGAAGCACAGATACGCAGTATTTT	CASTDRSTDTQYF
NA	TRBV7-3	TRBJ1-1	NA	TGTGCCAGCAGCTTATCCCAGGGGATGAACACTGAAGCTTTCTTT	CASSLSQGMNTEAFF
TRBD1	TRBV4-3	TRBJ2-3	NA	TGCGCCAGCAGTGTAAGACAGGGGGTGGATACGCAGTATTTT	CASSVRQGVDTQYF
NA	TRBV12-5	TRBJ2-2	NA	TGTGCTAGTGGTTCGATCCCGGACCGAAGGACCGGGGAGCTGTTTTTT	CASGSIPDRRTGELFF
NA	TRBV25-1	TRBJ1-6	few	TGTGCCGGAAGCTCCTATAATTCACCCCTCCACTTT	CAGSSYNSPLHF
NA	TRBV5-6	TRBJ1-5	NA	TGTGCCAGCTCACAGGAAAATCAGCCCCAGCATTTT	CASSQENQPQHF
NA	TRBV3-1/TRBV3-2	TRBJ2-2	NA	TGTGCCAGCAGCCTGGAGCTCACCGGGGAGCTGTTTTTT	CASSLELTGELFF
NA	TRBV18	TRBJ2-1	NA	TGTGCCAGCTCACCAGGCGGAGGGAGACCCAATGAGCAGTTCTTC	CASSPGGGRPNEQFF
NA	TRBV9	TRBJ2-7	NA	TGTGCCAGCAGCGACGGACGGGTTGCCTACGAGCAGTACTTC	CASSDGRVAYEQYF
NA	TRBV6-6	TRBJ1-1	NA	TGTGCCATCAAAAATACGAACACTGAAGCTTTCTTT	CAIKNTNTEAFF
TRBD2	TRBV3-1/TRBV3-2	TRBJ2-1	NA	TGTGCCAGCAGCCCGGGTTACGGCGGGGGGGTGGGTGAGCAGTTCTTC	CASSPGYGGGVGEQFF
NA	TRBV5-1	TRBJ2-3	NA	TGCGCCAGCAGCTTGGTGGCCTCAAGGGATACGCAGTATTTT	CASSLVASRDTQYF
NA	TRBV2	TRBJ2-1	NA	TGTGCCAGCAACCAGCCACGGGGGTTGGGGTACAATGAGCAGTTCTTC	CASNQPRGLGYNEQFF
NA	TRBV10-2	TRBJ2-6	NA	TGCGCCAGCAGTCTTGGATGCACTAGTCGGGCCAACGTCCTGACTTTC	CASSLGCTSRANVLTF
TRBD2	TRBV25-1	TRBJ2-7	NA	TGTGCCAGCGCCGAGCGGGGGCCCTCCTACGAGCAGTACTTC	CASAERGPSYEQYF
NA	TRBV6-4	TRBJ2-5	NA	TGTGCCAGCAGTGAACTACGGGGGGCATTGGGCACGCAAGAGACCCAGTACTTC	CASSELRGALGTQETQYF